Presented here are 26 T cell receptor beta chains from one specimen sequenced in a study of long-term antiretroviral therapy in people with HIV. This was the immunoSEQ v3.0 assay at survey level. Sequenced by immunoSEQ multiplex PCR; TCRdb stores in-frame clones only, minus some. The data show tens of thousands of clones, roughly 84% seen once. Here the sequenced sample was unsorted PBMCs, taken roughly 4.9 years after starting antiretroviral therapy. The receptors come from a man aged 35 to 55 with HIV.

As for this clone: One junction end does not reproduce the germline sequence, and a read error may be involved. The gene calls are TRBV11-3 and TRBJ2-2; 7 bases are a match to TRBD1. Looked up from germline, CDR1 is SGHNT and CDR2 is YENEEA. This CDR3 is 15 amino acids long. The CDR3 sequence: CASSPRTGWTGKLFF. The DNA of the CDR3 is TGTGCCAGCAGCCCCCGGACAGGATGGACCGGGAAGCTGTTTTTT.

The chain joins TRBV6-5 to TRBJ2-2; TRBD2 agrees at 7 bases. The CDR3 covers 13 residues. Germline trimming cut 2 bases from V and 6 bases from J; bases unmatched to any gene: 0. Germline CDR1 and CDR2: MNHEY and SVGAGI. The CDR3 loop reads CASSYGRAGELFF. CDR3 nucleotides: TGTGCCAGCAGTTACGGGAGGGCCGGGGAGCTGTTTTTT.

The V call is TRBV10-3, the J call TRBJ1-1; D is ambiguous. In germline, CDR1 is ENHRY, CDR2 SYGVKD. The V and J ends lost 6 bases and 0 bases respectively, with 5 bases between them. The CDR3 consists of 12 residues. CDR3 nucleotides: TGTGCCATCAGGTCTATGAACACTGAAGCTTTCTTT. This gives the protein CAIRSMNTEAFF.

CDR3 in DNA: TGCAGCGTTCAACATCCATCGGGAGAGACCCAGTACTTC. It translates to CSVQHPSGETQYF. The genes are TRBV29-1 and TRBJ2-5; D is unclear. Germline CDR1 is SQVTM and CDR2 is ANQGSEA. Between the trimmed V and J ends, which lost 5 bases and 4 bases, there was a span of 14 bases. This CDR3 has 13 amino acids.

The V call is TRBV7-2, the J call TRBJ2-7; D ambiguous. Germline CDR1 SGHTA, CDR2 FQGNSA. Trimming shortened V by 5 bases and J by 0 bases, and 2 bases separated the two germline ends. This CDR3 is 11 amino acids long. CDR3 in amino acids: CASSDSYEQYF. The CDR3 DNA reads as TGTGCCAGCAGCGACTCCTACGAGCAGTACTTC.

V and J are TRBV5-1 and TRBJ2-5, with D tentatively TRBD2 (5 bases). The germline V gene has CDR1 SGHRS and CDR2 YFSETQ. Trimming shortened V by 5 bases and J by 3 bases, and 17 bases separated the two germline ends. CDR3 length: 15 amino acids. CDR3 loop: CASRARMDGKETQYF. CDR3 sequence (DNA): TGCGCCAGCAGGGCCAGGATGGACGGGAAAGAGACCCAGTACTTC.

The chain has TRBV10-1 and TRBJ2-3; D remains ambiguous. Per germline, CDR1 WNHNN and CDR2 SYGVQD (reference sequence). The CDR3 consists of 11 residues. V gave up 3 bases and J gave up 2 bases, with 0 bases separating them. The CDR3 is CASSDTDTQYF. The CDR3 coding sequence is TGCGCCAGCAGTGACACAGATACGCAGTATTTT.

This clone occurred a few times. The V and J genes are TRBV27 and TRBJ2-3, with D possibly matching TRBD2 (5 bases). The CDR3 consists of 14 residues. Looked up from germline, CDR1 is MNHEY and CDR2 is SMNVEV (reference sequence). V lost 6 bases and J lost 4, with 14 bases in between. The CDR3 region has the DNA TGTGCCAGCAGAACGGGGTATGGGGCAGATACGCAGTATTTT. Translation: CASRTGYGADTQYF.

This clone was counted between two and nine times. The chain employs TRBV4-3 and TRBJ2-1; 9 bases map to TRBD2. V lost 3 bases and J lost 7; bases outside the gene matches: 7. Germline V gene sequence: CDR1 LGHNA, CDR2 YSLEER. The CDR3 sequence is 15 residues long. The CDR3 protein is CASSQRAGGVNEQFF. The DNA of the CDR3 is TGCGCCAGCAGCCAGAGAGCGGGAGGAGTGAATGAGCAGTTCTTC.

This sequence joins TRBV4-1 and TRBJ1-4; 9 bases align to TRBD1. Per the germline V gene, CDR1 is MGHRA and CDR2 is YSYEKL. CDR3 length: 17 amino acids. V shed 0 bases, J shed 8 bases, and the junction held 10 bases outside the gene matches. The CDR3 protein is CASSQELPGTGNEKLFF. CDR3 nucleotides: TGCGCCAGCAGCCAAGAACTCCCCGGGACAGGGAACGAAAAACTGTTTTTT.

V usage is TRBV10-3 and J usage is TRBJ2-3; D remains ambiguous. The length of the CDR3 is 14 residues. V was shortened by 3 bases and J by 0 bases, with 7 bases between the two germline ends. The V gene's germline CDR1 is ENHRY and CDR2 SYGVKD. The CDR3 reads CAISDLRSTDTQYF. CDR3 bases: TGTGCCATCAGTGACTTGCGGAGCACAGATACGCAGTATTTT.

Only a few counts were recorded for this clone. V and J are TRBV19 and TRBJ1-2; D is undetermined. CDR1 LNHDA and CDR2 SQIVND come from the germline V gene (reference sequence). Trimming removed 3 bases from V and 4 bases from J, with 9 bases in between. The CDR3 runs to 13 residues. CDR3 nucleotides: TGTGCCAGTAGTATCAAACTAGGCTATGGCTACACCTTC. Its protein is CASSIKLGYGYTF.

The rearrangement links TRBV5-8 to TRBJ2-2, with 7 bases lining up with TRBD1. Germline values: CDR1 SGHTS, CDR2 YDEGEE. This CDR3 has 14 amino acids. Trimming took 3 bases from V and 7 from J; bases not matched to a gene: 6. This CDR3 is CASSSGQAYGELFF. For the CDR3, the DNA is TGTGCCAGCAGCTCTGGACAGGCCTACGGGGAGCTGTTTTTT.

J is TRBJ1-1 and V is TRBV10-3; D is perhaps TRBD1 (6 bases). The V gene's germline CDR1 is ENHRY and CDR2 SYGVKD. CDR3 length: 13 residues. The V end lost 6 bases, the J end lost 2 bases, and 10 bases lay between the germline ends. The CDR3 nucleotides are TGTGCCATCAGGAGGACAGAAAACACTGAAGCTTTCTTT. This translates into CAIRRTENTEAFF.

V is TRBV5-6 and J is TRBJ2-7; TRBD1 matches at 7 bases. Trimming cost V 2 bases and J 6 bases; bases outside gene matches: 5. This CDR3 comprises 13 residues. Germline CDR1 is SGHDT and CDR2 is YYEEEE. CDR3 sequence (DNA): TGTGCCAGCAGCTTACAGGGGCTGGGCGAGCAGTACTTC. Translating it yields CASSLQGLGEQYF.

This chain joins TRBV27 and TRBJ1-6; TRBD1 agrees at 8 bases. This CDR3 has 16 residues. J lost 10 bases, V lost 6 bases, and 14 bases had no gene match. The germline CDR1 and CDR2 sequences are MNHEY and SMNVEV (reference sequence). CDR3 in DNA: TGTGCCAGCAGGACTGATGGACAGGGAAGTTGGTCACCCCTCCACTTT. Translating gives CASRTDGQGSWSPLHF.

CDR3 region: CASSSAGTGADTQYF. The CDR3, as DNA: TGTGCCAGCAGCTCTGCCGGGACGGGCGCAGATACGCAGTATTTT. This sequence joins TRBV2 and TRBJ2-3; either TRBD1 or TRBD2 may supply D (5 bases each). CDR3 length: 15 amino acids. Trimming removed 6 bases at V and 4 bases at J, with 17 bases between. Germline lookup yields CDR1 SNHLY and CDR2 FYNNEI.

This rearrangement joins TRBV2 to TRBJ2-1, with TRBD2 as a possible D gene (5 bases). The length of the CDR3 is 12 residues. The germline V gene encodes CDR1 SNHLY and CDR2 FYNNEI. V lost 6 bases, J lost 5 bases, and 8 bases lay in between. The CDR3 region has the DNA TGTGCCAGCAGCGGACTTGACAATGAGCAGTTCTTC. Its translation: CASSGLDNEQFF.

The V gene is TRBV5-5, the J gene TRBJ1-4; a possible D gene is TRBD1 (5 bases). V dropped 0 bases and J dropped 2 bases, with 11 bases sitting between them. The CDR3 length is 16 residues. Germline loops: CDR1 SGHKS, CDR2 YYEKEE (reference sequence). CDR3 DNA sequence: TGTGCCAGCAGCTTGGACGAGGGGTCGACTAATGAAAAACTGTTTTTT. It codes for CASSLDEGSTNEKLFF.

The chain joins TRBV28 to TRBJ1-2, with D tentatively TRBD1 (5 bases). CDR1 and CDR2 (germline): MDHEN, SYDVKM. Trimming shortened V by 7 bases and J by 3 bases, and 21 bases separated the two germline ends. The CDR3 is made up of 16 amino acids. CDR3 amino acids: CASKMSGTSGDYGYTF. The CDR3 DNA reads TGTGCCAGCAAGATGTCAGGGACCTCCGGAGACTATGGCTACACCTTC.

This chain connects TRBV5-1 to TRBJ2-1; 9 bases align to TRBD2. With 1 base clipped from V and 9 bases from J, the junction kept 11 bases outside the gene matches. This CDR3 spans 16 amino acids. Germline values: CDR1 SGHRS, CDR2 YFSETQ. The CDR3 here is CASSLTQPGLATEQFF. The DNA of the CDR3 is TGCGCCAGCAGCTTGACCCAACCGGGACTAGCAACTGAGCAGTTCTTC.

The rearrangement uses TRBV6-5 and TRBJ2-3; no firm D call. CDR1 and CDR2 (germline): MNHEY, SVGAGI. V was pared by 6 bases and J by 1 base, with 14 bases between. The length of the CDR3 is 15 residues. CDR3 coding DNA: TGTGCCAGCAGCCTCTCAGGATGGGGCACAGATACGCAGTATTTT. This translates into CASSLSGWGTDTQYF.

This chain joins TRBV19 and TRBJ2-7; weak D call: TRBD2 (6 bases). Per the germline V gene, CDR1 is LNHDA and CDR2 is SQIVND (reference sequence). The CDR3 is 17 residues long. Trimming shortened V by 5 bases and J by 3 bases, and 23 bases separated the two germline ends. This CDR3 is CASSVAISGTSLYEQYF. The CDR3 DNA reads TGTGCCAGTAGTGTTGCTATTTCAGGGACTTCCCTCTACGAGCAGTACTTC.

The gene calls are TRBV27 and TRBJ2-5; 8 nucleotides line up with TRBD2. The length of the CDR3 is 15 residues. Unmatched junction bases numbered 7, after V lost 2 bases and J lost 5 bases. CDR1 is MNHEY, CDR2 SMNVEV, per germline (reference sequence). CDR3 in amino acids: CASSLVSGSWETQYF. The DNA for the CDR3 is TGTGCCAGCAGTTTAGTCAGCGGGAGTTGGGAGACCCAGTACTTC.

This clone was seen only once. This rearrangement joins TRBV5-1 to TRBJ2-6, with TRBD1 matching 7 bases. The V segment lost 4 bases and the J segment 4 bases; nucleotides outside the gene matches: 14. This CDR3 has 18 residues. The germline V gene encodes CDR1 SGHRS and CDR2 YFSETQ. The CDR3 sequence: CASSEDDRDPAGANVLTF. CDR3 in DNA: TGCGCCAGCAGCGAGGACGACAGGGACCCCGCCGGGGCCAACGTCCTGACTTTC.

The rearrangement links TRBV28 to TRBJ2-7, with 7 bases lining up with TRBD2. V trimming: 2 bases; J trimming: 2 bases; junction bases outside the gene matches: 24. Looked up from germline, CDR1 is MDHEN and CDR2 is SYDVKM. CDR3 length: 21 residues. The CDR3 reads CASSLVYEGGVSPAGPYEQYF. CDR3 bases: TGTGCCAGCAGTTTAGTTTACGAGGGTGGCGTATCACCAGCGGGACCCTACGAGCAGTACTTC.